Following are 17 T cell receptor beta chains from one sample sequenced in a study of T cells after somatic rescue of genetic block (dated by TCRdb to between 2020 and 2021). The library came from the immunoSEQ multiplex PCR assay. Sourced from immuneACCESS, this table was stored by TCRdb with only in-frame sequences that have V and J called. A share of the clones is absent; for the studies checked, an unresolved V gene accounts for under half, and the remainder has no known explanation. Recorded for this sample are about 120,000 clones; 85% to 95% of them occurred a single time. Jointly, the top ten make up around 1.5% of the sample. Input material: peripheral blood mononuclear cells (PBMCs). The receptors were gathered from a woman between 18 and 29 years old.

The chain's CDR3 is CASTYRRYEQYF. CDR3 bases: TGTGCCAGCACCTATCGTCGTTACGAGCAGTACTTC. V gene TRBV2 combines with J gene TRBJ2-7; D remains ambiguous. Trimming pared 7 bases from V and 4 bases from J, leaving 11 bases between. CDR3 length: 12 residues. Germline-derived CDR1 and CDR2 are SNHLY and FYNNEI.

This clone appeared a single time. The V and J genes are TRBV5-4 and TRBJ2-1; D ambiguous. V was trimmed by 0 bases and J by 3 bases, leaving 10 bases between them. The CDR3 covers 15 residues. Germline lookup yields CDR1 SGHNT and CDR2 YYREEE (reference sequence). CDR3 in DNA: TGTGCCAGCAGCTTGGGTAAGGGAAGCTACAATGAGCAGTTCTTC. It yields the protein CASSLGKGSYNEQFF. Looking up the rest from reference TRBV5-4 and TRBJ2-1 gives the full variable domain: ETGVTQSPTHLIKTRGQQVTLRCSSQSGHNTVSWYQQALGQGPQFIFQYYREEENGRGNFPPRFSGLQFPNYSSELNVNALELDDSALYLCASSLGKGSYNEQFFGPGTRLTVL.

The chain is built from TRBV9 and TRBJ2-1; TRBD2 agrees at 14 bases. Germline CDR1 and CDR2: SGDLS and YYNGEE. Trimming at V came to 4 bases and at J to 9 bases, leaving 9 bases not matched to a gene. The CDR3 extends over 16 amino acids. The CDR3: CASSFLTSGGAGEQFF. DNA of the CDR3: TGTGCCAGCAGCTTCCTGACTAGCGGGGGGGCCGGTGAGCAGTTCTTC.

This clone was picked up one time. The chain recombines TRBV4-2 with TRBJ1-3; no reliable D call. Trimming took off 4 bases at V and 4 bases at J, with 23 bases between the two ends. The CDR3 consists of 18 residues. In germline, CDR1 is LGHNA, CDR2 YNFKEQ. CDR3 amino acids: CASSPVRISGRSGNTIYF. The CDR3 DNA sequence: TGTGCCAGCAGCCCAGTCCGGATTTCGGGGAGATCAGGAAACACCATATATTTT.

V gene TRBV4-3 combines with J gene TRBJ1-1, with 8 bases lining up with TRBD1. Germline CDR1 LGHNA, CDR2 YSLEER. The trim removed 4 bases at V and 1 base at J, leaving 2 bases unmatched. This CDR3 is built from 14 residues. CDR3 in DNA: TGCGCCAGCAGCCCAGGACAGGGGAACACTGAAGCTTTCTTT. Protein product: CASSPGQGNTEAFF.

The V call is TRBV5-1, the J call TRBJ2-5, with 8 bases matching TRBD2. V lost 3 bases and J lost 5; bases outside the gene matches: 6. Germline CDR1 and CDR2: SGHRS and YFSETQ. The CDR3 has 14 residues. The CDR3 loop is CASSSGTRGETQYF. The DNA for the CDR3 is TGCGCCAGCAGCTCCGGGACTAGGGGTGAGACCCAGTACTTC.

This chain joins TRBV7-9 and TRBJ1-3; 7 bases fit TRBD1. Per germline, CDR1 SEHNR and CDR2 FQNEAQ (reference sequence). The V gene end was trimmed by 5 bases and the J gene end by 4 bases; junction bases not matched to a gene: 14. The CDR3 consists of 17 residues. The CDR3 DNA reads as TGTGCCAGCAGCCCCCTTTGGGACTTGGGACAGGGAAACACCATATATTTT. This translates into CASSPLWDLGQGNTIYF.

The rearrangement joins TRBV9 to TRBJ2-1, with TRBD2 matching over 7 bases. CDR1 is SGDLS, CDR2 YYNGEE, per germline. V dropped 6 bases and J dropped 3; count of bases not matched to a gene: 9. CDR3 size: 15 residues. The CDR3 here is CASTPGLVGYNEQFF. As DNA, the CDR3 is TGTGCCAGCACCCCAGGACTAGTCGGCTACAATGAGCAGTTCTTC.

This clone was detected once. The rearrangement links TRBV6-6 to TRBJ1-5; no clear D gene. Per the germline V gene, CDR1 is MNHNY and CDR2 is SVGAGI (reference sequence). The CDR3 has 13 residues. With 10 bases removed from V and 2 bases from J, the gap between germline ends came to 12 bases. The CDR3 DNA is TGTGCCACAGAAACAGTCGGCAATCAGCCCCAGCATTTT. The encoded protein is CATETVGNQPQHF.

The chain has TRBV5-8 and TRBJ2-7; TRBD1 matches 11 bases. Germline V gene sequence: CDR1 SGHTS, CDR2 YDEGEE. This CDR3 is built from 14 residues. V was pared by 4 bases and J by 9 bases, with 9 bases of the junction left unmatched. As DNA, the CDR3 is TGTGCCAGCAGCCCGGGACAGGGGGGATTTACGCAGTACTTC. It is translated as CASSPGQGGFTQYF.

The chain joins TRBV9 to TRBJ2-7; D may be TRBD1 (5 bases). Germline CDR1 reads SGDLS; CDR2 reads YYNGEE. There are 18 residues in the CDR3. The germline V and J ends were trimmed by 0 bases and 6 bases, with 25 bases remaining between them. The CDR3 reads CASSVGPRGGEGLPEQYF. DNA of the CDR3: TGTGCCAGCAGCGTAGGCCCAAGGGGTGGGGAAGGGCTACCCGAGCAGTACTTC.

This clone has more than one count but fewer than ten. The rearrangement links TRBV15 to TRBJ1-5; D remains ambiguous. The V gene lost 0 bases and the J gene lost 2 bases, with 8 bases spanning the gap. Germline loops: CDR1 LNHNV, CDR2 YYDKDF (reference sequence). CDR3 length equals 15 residues. The CDR3 is CATSRDNGGNQPQHF. The CDR3 DNA reads as TGTGCCACCAGCAGAGATAACGGGGGCAATCAGCCCCAGCATTTT.

J is TRBJ2-3 and V is TRBV4-3; 7 positions match TRBD2. The CDR3 has 16 residues. Germline CDR1 is LGHNA and CDR2 is YSLEER. The V gene end was trimmed by 0 bases and the J gene end by 5 bases; junction bases not matched to a gene: 8. This chain's CDR3 is CASSQDPGRERDTQYF. The CDR3 coding sequence is TGCGCCAGCAGCCAAGATCCAGGGAGGGAGCGAGATACGCAGTATTTT.

The chain carries TRBV1 and TRBJ2-1; TRBD1 reflects the table's D call only, with no check against the DNA. TRBV1 constitutes a pseudogene. The CDR3 totals 15 residues. CDR3 amino acids: CTSSHRDRGGNEQFF. The CDR3 DNA reads TGCACCAGCAGCCACCGGGACAGGGGTGGGAATGAGCAGTTCTTC.

The CDR3 loop is CASSVVVAGGYNEQFF. CDR3 in DNA: TGTGCCAGCAGCGTAGTCGTAGCGGGGGGTTACAATGAGCAGTTCTTC. The chain carries TRBV9 and TRBJ2-1; 10 nucleotides line up with TRBD2. The V gene's germline CDR1 is SGDLS and CDR2 YYNGEE. The CDR3 is made up of 16 amino acids. After removal of 0 bases from V and 4 bases from J, the junction contained 4 bases not matched to a gene.

The chain joins TRBV11-3 to TRBJ2-6, with D hard to call. CDR3 size: 16 residues. Trimming pared 5 bases from V and 0 bases from J, leaving 11 bases between. The V gene's germline CDR1 is SGHNT and CDR2 YENEEA. CDR3 loop: CASSPLSSSGANVLTF. CDR3 in DNA: TGTGCCAGCAGCCCCCTCTCCAGCTCTGGGGCCAACGTCCTGACTTTC.

J is TRBJ1-1 and V is TRBV19; D perhaps matches TRBD1 (5 bases). CDR3 length equals 14 residues. Trimming shortened V by 3 bases and J by 3 bases, and 11 bases separated the two germline ends. The germline CDR1 and CDR2 sequences are LNHDA and SQIVND (reference sequence). The CDR3, as DNA: TGTGCCAGTAGTATTAGGGGAAGGGACACTGAAGCTTTCTTT. Residues: CASSIRGRDTEAFF.